These 15 T cell receptor beta chains were sequenced from one sample in a study of blood T cells in healthy people across ages. A second 7 to 11 cycle PCR used barcoded and J-beta primers. TCRdb recomputed calls from the 5' RACE reads with MiXCR, one row per CDR3 protein. The sample consists of fewer than 750,000 distinct CDR3 sequences, more than 45% of them appearing once. The sequenced sample consisted of blood. The receptors were sampled from a woman of 80 years or more in good health.

V and J are TRBV20-1 and TRBJ2-7; no reliable D call. This CDR3 has 14 amino acids. CDR1 is DFQATT, CDR2 SNEGSKA, per germline (reference sequence). Trimming removed 0 bases from V and 7 bases from J, with 16 bases in between. The CDR3 is CSARDARLYNEQYF. The CDR3 DNA sequence: TGCAGTGCTAGAGATGCACGGCTTTACAATGAGCAGTACTTC.

This clonotype appeared many times. The rearrangement links TRBV4-1 to TRBJ1-2; 8 bases fit TRBD1. The germline gives CDR1 MGHRA, CDR2 YSYEKL. The CDR3 consists of 14 residues. After removal of 2 bases from V and 4 bases from J, the junction contained 3 bases not matched to a gene. The CDR3 is CASSQPGQGYGYTF. The CDR3, as DNA: TGCGCCAGCAGCCAACCCGGACAGGGCTATGGCTACACCTTC.

This clonotype was seen more than once but under ten times. The chain joins TRBV5-1 to TRBJ2-7, with TRBD2 identical over 8 bases. This CDR3 spans 15 amino acids. The V gene's germline CDR1 is SGHRS and CDR2 YFSETQ. Germline trimming cut 3 bases from V and 4 bases from J; bases unmatched to any gene: 9. The CDR3 DNA reads TGCGCCAGCAGCTGGCGACGGGAGGGGAGATACGAGCAGTACTTC. Protein: CASSWRREGRYEQYF.

The chain employs TRBV28 and TRBJ2-7; 8 nucleotides match TRBD1. The junction had 11 bases not matched to a gene; V was cut back by 7 bases and J by 6 bases. The CDR3 is 14 residues long. Per the germline V gene, CDR1 is MDHEN and CDR2 is SYDVKM. CDR3 protein: CASNTGGQKSEQYF. The CDR3 DNA reads as TGTGCCAGCAACACAGGGGGACAGAAGAGCGAGCAGTACTTC.

The DNA of the CDR3 is TGTGCCAGCAGCAAGGACAGGGGGCCGAAATCCTACGAGCAGTACTTC. Translation gives CASSKDRGPKSYEQYF. This sequence joins TRBV6-5 and TRBJ2-7, with 11 bases identical to TRBD1. V dropped 6 bases and J dropped 1; count of bases not matched to a gene: 8. The CDR3 runs 16 residues. CDR1 is MNHEY, CDR2 SVGAGI, per germline.

This clonotype occurred a few times. The chain employs TRBV6-2 or TRBV6-3 and TRBJ2-1; 12 bases are a match to TRBD2. The CDR3 totals 18 residues. J lost 3 bases, V lost 0 bases, and 6 bases had no gene match. Germline V gene data show CDR1 as MNHEY and CDR2 as SVGEGT. CDR3 sequence: CASSYSPLAGGLYNEQFF. For the CDR3, the DNA is TGTGCCAGCAGTTACTCTCCACTAGCGGGGGGCCTCTACAATGAGCAGTTCTTC.

This clonotype was counted at least ten times. The genes are TRBV6-6 and TRBJ1-5, with D tentatively TRBD1 (6 bases). CDR3 length: 16 amino acids. Germline assignment: CDR1 MNHNY and CDR2 SVGAGI (reference sequence). The germline V and J ends were trimmed by 0 bases and 9 bases, with 18 bases remaining between them. CDR3 region: CASSYSIGTPSRPQHF. The DNA of the CDR3 is TGTGCCAGCAGTTACTCGATCGGGACACCATCAAGGCCCCAGCATTTT.

This clonotype was seen at least ten times. The chain joins TRBV18 to TRBJ2-7; maybe TRBD2 (6 bases). The CDR3 covers 16 residues. Germline CDR1 reads KGHSH; CDR2 reads LQKENI. V lost 2 bases and J lost 0, with 14 bases in between. CDR3 DNA sequence: TGTGCCAGCTCACCAGGGGGGTGGCTAGACTCCTACGAGCAGTACTTC. It codes for CASSPGGWLDSYEQYF.

In the case of this clonotype: One end of the junction does not line up with germline, which may come from a read error. The genes are TRBV11-2 and TRBJ2-1; 12 bases are shared with TRBD2. The germline CDR1 and CDR2 sequences are SGHAT and FQNNGV. There are 17 residues in the CDR3. DNA for the CDR3: TGTGCCTGCAGCTTAGTGGGTCTAGCGGGAGGGGGTAATGAGCAGTTCTTC. Translated: CACSLVGLAGGGNEQFF.

The table lists this clonotype with many counts. The chain couples TRBV7-3 to TRBJ2-5, with D uncertain. The CDR3 loop spans 14 amino acids. The V and J ends lost 2 bases and 0 bases respectively, with 7 bases between them. Looked up from germline, CDR1 is SGHTA and CDR2 is FQGTGA. The CDR3 region is CASSLGPNQETQYF. CDR3 in DNA: TGTGCCAGCAGCTTAGGGCCCAACCAAGAGACCCAGTACTTC.

This clonotype turned up a few times. The rearrangement links TRBV20-1 to TRBJ2-2; D perhaps matches TRBD2 (6 bases). The CDR3 is 16 amino acids. The germline V and J ends were trimmed by 1 base and 3 bases, with 15 bases remaining between them. CDR1 DFQATT and CDR2 SNEGSKA come from the germline V gene (reference sequence). The CDR3 DNA follows: TGCAGTGCTAGAGTTGTGCGGGGAGGTTACACCGGGGAGCTGTTTTTT. It encodes CSARVVRGGYTGELFF.

The genes are TRBV7-2 and TRBJ1-5, with 10 bases matching TRBD1. Germline V lookup: CDR1 SGHTA, CDR2 FQGNSA. The CDR3 spans 17 residues. J was trimmed by 1 base and V by 2 bases; bases with no gene match: 5. The DNA of the CDR3 is TGTGCCAGCAGCTTATGGGGACAGGGGAAGAGCAATCAGCCCCAGCATTTT. It encodes CASSLWGQGKSNQPQHF.

The CDR3 DNA reads as TGCGCCAGCAGCCACCCGGGAACCAGCAATCAGCCCCAGCATTTT. Protein: CASSHPGTSNQPQHF. V gene TRBV4-1 combines with J gene TRBJ1-5; D gene unclear. The germline CDR1 and CDR2 sequences are MGHRA and YSYEKL. Deletions cut 3 bases from V and 1 base from J, with 10 bases between. The CDR3 spans 15 residues.

This clonotype was counted only a few times. The chain recombines TRBV4-1 with TRBJ1-1, with D perhaps TRBD1 (5 bases). The CDR3 has 15 amino acids. Trimming took 0 bases from V and 6 from J, leaving 14 bases between them. Germline CDR1 and CDR2: MGHRA and YSYEKL. The chain's CDR3 is CASSQDVRGESEAFF. CDR3 in DNA: TGCGCCAGCAGCCAAGATGTTCGGGGGGAATCTGAAGCTTTCTTT.

The chain couples TRBV28 to TRBJ1-3, with D perhaps TRBD1 (5 bases). This CDR3 is 13 amino acids long. The V gene's germline CDR1 is MDHEN and CDR2 SYDVKM. Trimming stripped 2 bases from V and 6 bases from J, with 8 bases between. The CDR3 DNA reads as TGTGCCAGCAGTTTAGAAGGACAAAACACCATATATTTT. Its protein product is CASSLEGQNTIYF.